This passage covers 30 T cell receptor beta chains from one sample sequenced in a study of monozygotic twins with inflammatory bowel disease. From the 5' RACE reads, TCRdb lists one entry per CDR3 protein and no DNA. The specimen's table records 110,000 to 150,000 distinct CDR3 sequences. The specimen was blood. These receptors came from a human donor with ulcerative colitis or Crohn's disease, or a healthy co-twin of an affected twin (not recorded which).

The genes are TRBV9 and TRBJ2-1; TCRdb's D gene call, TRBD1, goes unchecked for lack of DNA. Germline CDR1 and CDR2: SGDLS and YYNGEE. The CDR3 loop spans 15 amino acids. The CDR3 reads CASSVDGKSWNEQFF. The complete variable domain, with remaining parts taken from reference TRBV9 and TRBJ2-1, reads DSGVTQTPKHLITATGQRVTLRCSPRSGDLSVYWYQQSLDQGLQFLIQYYNGEERAKGNILERFSAQQFPDLHSELNLSSLELGDSALYFCASSVDGKSWNEQFFGPGTRLTVL.

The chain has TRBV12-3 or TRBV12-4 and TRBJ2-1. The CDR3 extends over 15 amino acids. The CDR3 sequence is CASSFGGGSYNEQFF.

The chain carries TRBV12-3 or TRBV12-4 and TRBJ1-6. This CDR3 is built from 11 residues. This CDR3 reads CASKHNSPLHF.

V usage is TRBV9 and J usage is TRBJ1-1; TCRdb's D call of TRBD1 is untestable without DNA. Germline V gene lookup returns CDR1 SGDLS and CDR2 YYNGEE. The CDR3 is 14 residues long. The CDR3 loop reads CASSPSTGDTEAFF.

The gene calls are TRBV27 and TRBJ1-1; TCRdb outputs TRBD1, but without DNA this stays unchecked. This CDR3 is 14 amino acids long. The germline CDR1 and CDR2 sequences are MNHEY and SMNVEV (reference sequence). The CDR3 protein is CASSSGTGAGEAFF.

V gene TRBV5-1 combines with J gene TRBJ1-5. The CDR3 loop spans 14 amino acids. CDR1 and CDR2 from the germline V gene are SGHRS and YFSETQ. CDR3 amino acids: CASKSGLGSQPQHF.

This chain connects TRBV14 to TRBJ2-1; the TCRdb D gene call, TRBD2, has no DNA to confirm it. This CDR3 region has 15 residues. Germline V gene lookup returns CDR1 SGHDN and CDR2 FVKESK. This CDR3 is CASSPELAGVGEQFF.

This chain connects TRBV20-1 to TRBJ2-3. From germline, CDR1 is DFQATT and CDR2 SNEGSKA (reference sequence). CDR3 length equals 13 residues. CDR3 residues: CSATSYYSDTQYF.

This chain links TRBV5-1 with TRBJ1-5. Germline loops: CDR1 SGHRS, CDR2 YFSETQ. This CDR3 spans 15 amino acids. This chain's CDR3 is CASSPNHYSNQPQHF.

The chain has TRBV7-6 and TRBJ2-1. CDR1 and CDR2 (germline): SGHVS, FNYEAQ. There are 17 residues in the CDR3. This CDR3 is CASSLAFGRGTYNEQFF.

The CDR3 is CASSLALPGQGTGANVLTF. The chain combines TRBV5-1 with TRBJ2-6; absent DNA, TCRdb's TRBD1 call cannot be checked. Germline values: CDR1 SGHRS, CDR2 YFSETQ. This CDR3 contains 19 residues.

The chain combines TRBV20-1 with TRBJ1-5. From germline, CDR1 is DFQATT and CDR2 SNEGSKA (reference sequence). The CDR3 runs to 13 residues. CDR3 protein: CSARESLNQPQHF.

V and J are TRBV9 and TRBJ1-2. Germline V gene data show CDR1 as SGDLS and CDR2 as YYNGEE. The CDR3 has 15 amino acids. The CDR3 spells CASSRGAQANYGYTF.

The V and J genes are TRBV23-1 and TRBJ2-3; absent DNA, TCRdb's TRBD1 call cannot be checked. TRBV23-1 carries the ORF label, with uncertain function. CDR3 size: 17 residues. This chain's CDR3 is CASSQADIRGAVDTQYF.

The CDR3 sequence: CASSPVKIQETQYF. The chain recombines TRBV18 with TRBJ2-5. This CDR3 contains 14 residues. Germline CDR1 KGHSH, CDR2 LQKENI.

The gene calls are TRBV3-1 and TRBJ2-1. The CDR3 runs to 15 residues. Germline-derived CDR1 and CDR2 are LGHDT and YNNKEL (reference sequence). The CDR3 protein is CASSPQPITYNEQFF.

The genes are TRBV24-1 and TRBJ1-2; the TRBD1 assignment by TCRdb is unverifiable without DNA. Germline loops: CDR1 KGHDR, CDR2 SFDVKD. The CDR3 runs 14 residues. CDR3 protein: CATSDLRTGKGYTF.

CDR3 sequence: CASSASRKSGEKLFF. This sequence joins TRBV11-2 and TRBJ1-4. The CDR3 runs to 15 residues. Germline CDR1 reads SGHAT; CDR2 reads FQNNGV.

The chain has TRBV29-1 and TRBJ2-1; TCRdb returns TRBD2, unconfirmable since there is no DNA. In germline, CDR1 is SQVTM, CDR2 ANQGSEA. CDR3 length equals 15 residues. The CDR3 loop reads CSVVKTSGHYNEQFF.

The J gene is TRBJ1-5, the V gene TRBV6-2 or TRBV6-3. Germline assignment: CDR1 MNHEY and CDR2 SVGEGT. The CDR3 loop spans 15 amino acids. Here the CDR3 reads CASSYPSQHTQPQHF.

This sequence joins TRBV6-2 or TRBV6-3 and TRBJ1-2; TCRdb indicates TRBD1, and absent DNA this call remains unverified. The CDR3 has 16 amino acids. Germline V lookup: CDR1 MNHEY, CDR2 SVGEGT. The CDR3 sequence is CASHDRRNLLNYGYTF.

CDR3 in amino acids: CASSLAGRRNYGYTF. The genes are TRBV5-6 and TRBJ1-2. The germline CDR1 and CDR2 sequences are SGHDT and YYEEEE. This CDR3 has 15 residues.

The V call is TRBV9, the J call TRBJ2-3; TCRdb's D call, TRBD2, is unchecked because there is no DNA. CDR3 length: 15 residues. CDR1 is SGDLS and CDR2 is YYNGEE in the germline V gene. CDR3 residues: CASSVFAEGRDTQYF.

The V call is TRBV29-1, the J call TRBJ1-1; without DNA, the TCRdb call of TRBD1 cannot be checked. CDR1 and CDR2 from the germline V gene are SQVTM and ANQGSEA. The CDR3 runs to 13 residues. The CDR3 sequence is CSVRRAGGGEAFF.

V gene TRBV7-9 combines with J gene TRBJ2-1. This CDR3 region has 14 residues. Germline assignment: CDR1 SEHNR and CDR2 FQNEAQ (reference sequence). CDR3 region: CASSLEPDYNEQFF.

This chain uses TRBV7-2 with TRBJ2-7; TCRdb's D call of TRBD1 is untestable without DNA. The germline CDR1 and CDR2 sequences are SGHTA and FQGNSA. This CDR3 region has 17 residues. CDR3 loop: CASSLIFRDRGFYEQYF.

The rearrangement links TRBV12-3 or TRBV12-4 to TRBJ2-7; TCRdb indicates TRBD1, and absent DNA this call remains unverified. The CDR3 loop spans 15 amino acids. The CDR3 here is CASTRTMGSSYEQYF.

The CDR3 region is CASSLEGGRTGELFF. The rearrangement joins TRBV5-1 to TRBJ2-2; the D call from TCRdb, TRBD2, cannot be confirmed without DNA. The CDR3 covers 15 residues. Germline assignment: CDR1 SGHRS and CDR2 YFSETQ.

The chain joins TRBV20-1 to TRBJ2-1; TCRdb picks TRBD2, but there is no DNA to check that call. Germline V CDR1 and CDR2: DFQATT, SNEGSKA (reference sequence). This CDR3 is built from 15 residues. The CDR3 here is CSARRGSNSYNEQFF.

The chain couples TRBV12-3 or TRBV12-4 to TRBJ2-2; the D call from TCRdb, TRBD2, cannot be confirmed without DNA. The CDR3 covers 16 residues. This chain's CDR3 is CATSLGLAGVVGELFF.